A single TCR beta chain is shown here with its context. The data stem from a study of blood T cell repertoires in COVID-19. Data came from immunoSEQ multiplex PCR; TCRdb stores just in-frame clones and leaves some out. The table has 150,000 or so clones, just under 85% seen once. Participants, 18 to 89 years old, spanned around 25 US areas. The study counted Cohort 3 donors as recovered given two negative PCRs, clearance, or symptom resolution. V lost 2 bases and J lost 3; bases outside the gene matches: 8. This CDR3 comprises 16 residues. Germline-derived CDR1 and CDR2 are MGHDK and SYGVNS. The gene calls are TRBV25-1 and TRBJ2-7, with TRBD2 matching over 9 bases. Input material: PBMCs or T cells enriched from blood (not recorded which). The origin of this receptor is a middle-aged man who had recovered from COVID-19. CDR3 amino acids: CASSEAGGGALYEQYF. CDR3 sequence (DNA): TGTGCCAGCAGTGAAGCTGGCGGGGGGGCCCTCTACGAGCAGTACTTC.